This TCR beta chain was recorded in a study of T cells in Graves' hyperthyroidism and ophthalmopathy. For the study at large: Peripheral blood collection took place at initial diagnosis, before any treatment.

Study-wide findings and caveats: Ophthalmopathy and stable hyperthyroidism were told apart by a 13 V-J model.

What was amplified from RNA transcripts were TCR beta CDR3 regions. HTBI primers drove first-round RT-PCR of the TCR CDR3. TCRdb re-called the multiplex PCR reads with MiXCR, one entry per CDR3 protein. The data hold nearly 110,000 distinct CDR3 sequences, with more than 15% observed a single time. V lost 6 bases to trimming and J lost 0 bases, with 21 bases between them. Germline CDR1 reads LNHDA; CDR2 reads SQIVND (reference sequence). The CDR3 loop spans 18 amino acids. This clonotype was detected a few times. The antigen is not known. Clinical symptoms, serum thyroxine, TRAb, thyroid ultrasound and orbital computed tomography established diagnosis.

The sequence was obtained from a woman between 45 and 65 years old with Graves' hyperthyroidism. The V gene is TRBV19, the J gene TRBJ2-4; D possibly corresponds to TRBD2 (5 bases). Sequences were obtained from blood. For the CDR3, the DNA is TGTGCCAGTAGCCCCTCGGGGTCACTCACCGTAGCCAAAAACATTCAGTACTTC. This encodes CASSPSGSLTVAKNIQYF.